The rows below give T cell receptor beta chains drawn from one sample of a study of T cells expressing NK-cell markers. TCRdb processed the 5' RACE reads again and assigns one entry to each CDR3 protein, with no DNA. This sample's clone table lists 550,000 to 600,000 distinct CDR3 sequences. Sequenced: blood T cells: a sorted CD56 or NKG2C T cell subset, CD4+ or CD8+ T cells, or bulk PBMC T cells (not recorded which). Every receptor here comes from a man between 18 and 35 years old in good health. Each CDR3 is given with its conserved first and last residue.

v_call	j_call	cdr3_aa
TRBV12-3/TRBV12-4	TRBJ2-5	CASSWGPVETQYF
TRBV20-1	TRBJ1-5	CSAREYPGGLQPQHF
TRBV7-9	TRBJ1-4	CASSASGGGHEKLFF
TRBV6-5	TRBJ2-5	CASTSTGQETQYF
TRBV4-2	TRBJ2-7	CASSQHGDRRSYEQYF
TRBV2	TRBJ2-5	CASTKQGLRETQYF
TRBV24-1	TRBJ2-1	CATSDPSGTSYNEQFF
TRBV28	TRBJ2-5	CASSDNQETQYF
TRBV3-1	TRBJ2-1	CASSQVQGGNEQFF
TRBV27	TRBJ2-7	CASSLGRSGSRTYEQYF
TRBV4-1	TRBJ2-2	CASNYLDGGTGELFF
TRBV24-1	TRBJ2-3	CATSDLLTDTQYF
TRBV7-2	TRBJ1-4	CASSLRTGVGEKLFF
TRBV9	TRBJ2-3	CASSVAQKGADPTDTQYF
TRBV7-9	TRBJ2-2	CASSVSSPGGGELFF
TRBV20-1	TRBJ1-5	CSARDGASPQHF
TRBV5-1	TRBJ2-4	CASSGKGTRSNIQYF
TRBV4-3	TRBJ2-7	CASSQDIGGGIYYEQYF
TRBV12-3/TRBV12-4	TRBJ2-5	CASSLSGGYRETQYF
TRBV27	TRBJ2-3	CASSLDRTKGGDTQYF